This T cell receptor beta chain was sequenced during a study of cytomegalovirus exposure and HLA in healthy donors. Study results and limitations: CMV antigen specificity of a few CMV-associated chains was confirmed in vitro.

Assay: immunoSEQ multiplex PCR; the TCRdb copy retains only in-frame clones and omits some. Here the sample spans around 300,000 clones, nearly 90% being singletons. Concerning this clone: Its antigen is not known.

V lost 0 bases, J lost 4 bases, and 8 bases lay in between. CDR1 and CDR2 (germline): SGHDT, YYEEEE. The CDR3 spans 13 residues. The chain carries TRBV5-6 and TRBJ2-7; TRBD2 is a possible D gene (6 bases). This receptor was obtained from a man younger than 40 in good health and CMV-seronegative. The sequenced sample consisted of PBMCs. The CDR3 loop is CASSLAGEYEQYF. CDR3 DNA: TGTGCCAGCAGCTTGGCGGGAGAATACGAGCAGTACTTC. The entire variable domain, with the rest obtained from reference TRBV5-6 and TRBJ2-7, is as follows: DAGVTQSPTHLIKTRGQQVTLRCSPKSGHDTVSWYQQALGQGPQFIFQYYEEEERQRGNFPDRFSGHQFPNYSSELNVNALLLGDSALYLCASSLAGEYEQYFGPGTRLTVT.